These 32 T cell receptor beta chains were sequenced from one sample in a study of metastatic and nonmetastatic thyroid tumors. Every patient was untreated before thyroid surgery. TCRdb re-analyzed the PCR reads using MiXCR. The sample shows fewer than 25,000 clones, roughly 20% of them seen only once. The sample taken for sequencing was blood. The receptor set was obtained from a male donor with papillary thyroid cancer or a benign thyroid nodule (not recorded which). Some clones in this sample may be carry-over from other donors' samples.

This clone was picked up many times. The CDR3: CASSRDTQETQYF. CDR3 DNA sequence: TGCGCCAGCAGCCGGGACACCCAAGAGACCCAGTACTTC. The chain is built from TRBV5-1 and TRBJ2-5, with D maybe TRBD1 (6 bases). V lost 4 bases and J lost 1, with 8 bases in between. Germline V gene data show CDR1 as SGHRS and CDR2 as YFSETQ. This CDR3 spans 13 amino acids.

The rearrangement joins TRBV5-1 to TRBJ2-5; D call uncertain. The J call may not be correct, given that the DNA end is closer to TRBJ2-7. Germline assignment: CDR1 SGHRS and CDR2 YFSETQ. The CDR3 length is 16 residues. In DNA, the CDR3 is TGCGCCAGCAGCCCAAATGACCTTTCATGGTACTACGAGCAGTACTTC. Translated: CASSPNDLSWYYEQYF.

This clone was detected ten times or more. The genes are TRBV13 and TRBJ2-3; no firm D call. The CDR3 has 14 amino acids. CDR1 is PRHDT, CDR2 FYEKMQ, per germline (reference sequence). V lost 0 bases, J lost 0 bases, and 4 bases lay in between. As DNA, the CDR3 is TGTGCCAGCAGCTTAGGGTCTAGCACAGATACGCAGTATTTT. It specifies CASSLGSSTDTQYF.

The chain joins TRBV20-1 to TRBJ2-7; tentatively, D is TRBD2 (6 bases). Germline lookup yields CDR1 DFQATT and CDR2 SNEGSKA (reference sequence). The CDR3 sequence is 14 residues long. Trimming pared 0 bases from V and 2 bases from J, leaving 11 bases between. CDR3 coding DNA: TGCAGTGCTAGAGATAGGGCTAGCGCCTACGAGCAGTACTTC. Encoded protein: CSARDRASAYEQYF.

This clone was seen ten or more times. The rearrangement uses TRBV7-9 and TRBJ2-2, with D possibly matching TRBD1 (5 bases). CDR3 length equals 19 residues. V shed 6 bases and J shed 0 bases, with 23 bases lying between them. Germline loops: CDR1 SEHNR, CDR2 FQNEAQ (reference sequence). The CDR3 nucleotides are TGTGCCAGCAGATCCAATGTTGGCACAGGAAACGCGAACACCGGGGAGCTGTTTTTT. Translated, it gives CASRSNVGTGNANTGELFF.

This clone was recorded at least ten times. The CDR3 DNA reads TGCAGTGTAGTCGGGGGCCAGTACGAGCAGTACTTC. Its protein product is CSVVGGQYEQYF. This sequence joins TRBV20-1 and TRBJ2-7; D tentatively fits TRBD1 or TRBD2 (6 bases each). V was shortened by 7 bases and J by 4 bases, with 14 bases between the two germline ends. Germline assignment: CDR1 DFQATT and CDR2 SNEGSKA (reference sequence). This CDR3 region has 12 residues.

In this sample, this clone turned up many times. The V call is TRBV5-4, the J call TRBJ1-6; no firm D call. Germline assignment: CDR1 SGHNT and CDR2 YYREEE (reference sequence). This CDR3 has 15 residues. V lost 2 bases and J 4 bases, leaving 10 bases between the germline ends. The CDR3 reads CASSLVGPYNSPLHF. CDR3 DNA sequence: TGTGCCAGCAGCTTAGTTGGGCCTTATAATTCACCCCTCCACTTT. Full variable domain (remainder filled in from reference TRBV5-4 and TRBJ1-6): ETGVTQSPTHLIKTRGQQVTLRCSSQSGHNTVSWYQQALGQGPQFIFQYYREEENGRGNFPPRFSGLQFPNYSSELNVNALELDDSALYLCASSLVGPYNSPLHFGNGTRLTVT.

The table lists this clone with many counts. This chain joins TRBV3-1 and TRBJ2-5, with a possible D match to TRBD2 (6 bases). The V end lost 5 bases, the J end lost 2 bases, and 15 bases lay between the germline ends. Germline-derived CDR1 and CDR2 are LGHDT and YNNKEL (reference sequence). The CDR3 is made up of 15 amino acids. CDR3 loop: CASSILRDSQETQYF. In DNA form, the CDR3 reads TGTGCCAGCAGCATACTCCGGGACTCTCAAGAGACCCAGTACTTC.

This clone appeared many times. This chain connects TRBV29-1 to TRBJ2-3, with 7 bases identical to TRBD2. Per germline, CDR1 SQVTM and CDR2 ANQGSEA. The CDR3 consists of 17 residues. V gave up 8 bases and J gave up 3 bases; unmatched junction bases: 20. The CDR3 reads CSPRVGRESGDTDTQYF. The CDR3 coding sequence is TGCAGCCCAAGGGTGGGGCGGGAGTCGGGTGATACAGATACGCAGTATTTT.

Within the sample, this clone is medium-sized. The chain links TRBV4-1 to TRBJ2-2; TRBD2 is a possible D gene (6 bases). Per the germline V gene, CDR1 is MGHRA and CDR2 is YSYEKL. The CDR3 length is 16 residues. The germline V and J ends were trimmed by 5 bases and 0 bases, with 13 bases remaining between them. The DNA of the CDR3 is TGCGCCAGCAGCTTATCTAGCGACGCGAACACCGGGGAGCTGTTTTTT. Protein: CASSLSSDANTGELFF.

This clone was counted only a few times. The V gene is TRBV19, the J gene TRBJ1-2, with a tentative D call TRBD1 (5 bases). CDR1 is LNHDA, CDR2 SQIVND, per germline (reference sequence). The CDR3 is 13 amino acids. V lost 0 bases and J lost 8, with 10 bases in between. CDR3 amino acids: CASSIDQGWGYTF. In nucleotides, the CDR3 is TGTGCCAGTAGTATAGACCAGGGCTGGGGCTACACCTTC.

The chain couples TRBV20-1 to TRBJ2-5; TRBD1 agrees at 9 bases. Per germline, CDR1 DFQATT and CDR2 SNEGSKA (reference sequence). V trimming: 1 base; J trimming: 5 bases; junction bases outside the gene matches: 5. CDR3 length: 14 amino acids. CDR3 protein: CSARVSGQGETQYF. CDR3 nucleotides: TGCAGTGCTAGAGTGTCCGGACAGGGGGAGACCCAGTACTTC.

The rearrangement uses TRBV5-1 and TRBJ2-1, with D possibly matching TRBD2 (5 bases). The CDR3 length is 18 residues. Trimming removed 4 bases at V and 0 bases at J, with 20 bases between. The V gene's germline CDR1 is SGHRS and CDR2 YFSETQ. CDR3 protein: CASSSRPSRESSYNEQFF. CDR3 nucleotide sequence: TGCGCCAGCAGCAGCCGACCCTCGAGGGAAAGCTCCTACAATGAGCAGTTCTTC.

This clone was seen more than once but under ten times. The chain carries TRBV3-1 and TRBJ2-1; D gene ambiguous. The CDR3 loop spans 12 amino acids. Germline V gene sequence: CDR1 LGHDT, CDR2 YNNKEL (reference sequence). The V end was cut by 3 bases, the J end by 13 bases, with 13 bases between. The CDR3, as DNA: TGTGCCAGCAGCCAGGCCGGGCCGAACCAGTTCTTC. Translating gives CASSQAGPNQFF.

This clone was observed at least ten times. The identical CDR3 is also encoded by other nucleotide sequences in the sample. CDR3 bases: TGTGCCAGCAGCCCCCACAGGGACGGCAATCAGCCCCAGCATTTT. It specifies CASSPHRDGNQPQHF. The genes are TRBV12-3 or TRBV12-4 and TRBJ1-5; tentatively, D is TRBD1 (6 bases). V was cut by 6 bases and J by 2 bases, with 14 bases left in between. The CDR3 extends over 15 amino acids.

The table lists this clone with many counts. The rearrangement uses TRBV30 and TRBJ1-5, with 8 bases aligning to TRBD1. After removal of 7 bases from V and 2 bases from J, the junction contained 4 bases not matched to a gene. The CDR3 contains 13 residues. Germline CDR1 and CDR2: GTSNPN and SVGIG (reference sequence). Here the CDR3 DNA reads TGTGCCTTTGACAGGGGAGGCAATCAGCCCCAGCATTTT. It yields the protein CAFDRGGNQPQHF.

Judged by abundance, this clone is medium-sized (0.01 to 0.1%). The V and J genes are TRBV6-1 and TRBJ1-5; maybe TRBD1 (6 bases). V lost 5 bases, J lost 6 bases, and 11 bases lay in between. The germline gives CDR1 MNHNS, CDR2 SASEGT. The CDR3 runs 13 residues. CDR3 loop: CASSTARGQPQHF. The DNA of the CDR3 is TGTGCCAGCAGTACTGCCAGGGGTCAGCCCCAGCATTTT.

This clone appeared many times. The genes are TRBV4-3 and TRBJ2-1; D remains unclear. This CDR3 region has 12 residues. Germline values: CDR1 LGHNA, CDR2 YSLEER. Trimming removed 0 bases from V and 6 bases from J, with 3 bases in between. The CDR3 protein is CASSQEGNEQFF. Written as DNA, the CDR3 is TGCGCCAGCAGCCAAGAAGGCAATGAGCAGTTCTTC.

This sequence joins TRBV20-1 and TRBJ2-3, with TRBD2 matching 9 bases. Trimming took 0 bases from V and 1 from J; bases not matched to a gene: 11. Germline-derived CDR1 and CDR2 are DFQATT and SNEGSKA (reference sequence). The CDR3 loop spans 18 amino acids. In nucleotides, the CDR3 is TGCAGTGCTAGAGATCCCCAGGCTATAGCGGGAGGCACAGATACGCAGTATTTT. Amino acid sequence: CSARDPQAIAGGTDTQYF.

By share of the sample, this clone is medium-sized. This rearrangement joins TRBV12-3 or TRBV12-4 to TRBJ2-1; the match to TRBD2 covers 9 bases. Trimming took 9 bases from V and 3 from J; bases not matched to a gene: 9. CDR3 length: 15 residues. CDR3: CASLRLAGIYNEQFF. CDR3 coding DNA: TGTGCCAGTCTGAGGCTAGCGGGGATCTACAATGAGCAGTTCTTC.

This clone was recorded at least ten times. This rearrangement joins TRBV7-9 to TRBJ2-5; no clear D. Germline lookup yields CDR1 SEHNR and CDR2 FQNEAQ (reference sequence). Trimming took 6 bases from V and 5 from J, leaving 13 bases between them. CDR3 length: 13 amino acids. The CDR3 reads CASRTDLGETQYF. The CDR3 nucleotides read TGTGCCAGCAGAACGGATCTTGGGGAGACCCAGTACTTC.

The table lists this clone with a count of one. This chain connects TRBV11-1 to TRBJ2-1; unclear D gene. V gave up 1 base and J gave up 4 bases, with 17 bases separating them. This CDR3 region has 17 residues. From germline, CDR1 is SGHAT and CDR2 FQDESV (reference sequence). The CDR3 coding sequence is TGTGCCAGCAGCTTAGAGCAGCTTCTGTCCGTATACAATGAGCAGTTCTTC. It encodes CASSLEQLLSVYNEQFF. Full variable domain (outside the CDR3, taken from reference TRBV11-1 and TRBJ2-1): EAEVAQSPRYKITEKSQAVAFWCDPISGHATLYWYRQILGQGPELLVQFQDESVVDDSQLPKDRFSAERLKGVDSTLKIQPAELGDSAMYLCASSLEQLLSVYNEQFFGPGTRLTVL.

The gene calls are TRBV4-1 and TRBJ1-1; D remains unclear. CDR1 is MGHRA, CDR2 YSYEKL, per germline. The CDR3 sequence is 13 residues long. With 1 base removed from V and 3 bases from J, the gap between germline ends came to 6 bases. This CDR3 reads CASSQAPDTEAFF. The DNA for the CDR3 is TGCGCCAGCAGCCAAGCCCCGGACACTGAAGCTTTCTTT.

This chain uses TRBV20-1 with TRBJ2-7, with TRBD1 identical over 7 bases. The CDR3 totals 11 residues. V shed 5 bases and J 6 bases; nucleotides not matched to a gene: 4. Germline V lookup: CDR1 DFQATT, CDR2 SNEGSKA (reference sequence). The CDR3 nucleotides read TGCAGTGCTCCGACAGGGATCGAGCAGTACTTC. This gives the protein CSAPTGIEQYF.

This clone was detected a few times. A clone one base away is much larger, so this may be a read error. V is TRBV29-1 and J is TRBJ2-7; D may be TRBD1 or TRBD2 (7 bases each). Germline-derived CDR1 and CDR2 are SQVTM and ANQGSEA. CDR3 length: 13 amino acids. The germline V and J ends were trimmed by 7 bases and 3 bases, with 16 bases remaining between them. CDR3 in DNA: TGCAGCGGGGGGGGACAGTGGGGCTACGAGCAGTACTTC. It yields the protein CSGGGQWGYEQYF.

This clone was observed at least ten times. The V and J genes are TRBV10-3 and TRBJ1-3, with D perhaps TRBD1 (5 bases). V lost 2 bases and J 10 bases, leaving 12 bases between the germline ends. The germline V gene encodes CDR1 ENHRY and CDR2 SYGVKD. This CDR3 region has 13 residues. The CDR3 region is CAISEGPGVTIYF. The CDR3 DNA reads as TGTGCCATCAGTGAGGGCCCGGGGGTGACCATATATTTT.

There are many counts of this clone. CDR3 region: CASSQGARGHEQYF. The CDR3 DNA follows: TGTGCCAGCAGCCAAGGTGCTAGGGGCCACGAGCAGTACTTC. The chain is built from TRBV3-1 and TRBJ2-7, with D maybe TRBD1 (5 bases). CDR1 is LGHDT and CDR2 is YNNKEL in the germline V gene (reference sequence). The CDR3 runs 14 residues. The V end lost 1 base, the J end lost 5 bases, and 12 bases lay between the germline ends.

In its sample, this clone was seen many times. V and J are TRBV7-9 and TRBJ2-3; a possible D gene is TRBD2 (6 bases). V was trimmed by 6 bases and J by 1 base, leaving 8 bases between them. Germline CDR1 reads SEHNR; CDR2 reads FQNEAQ (reference sequence). The CDR3 is 13 amino acids. In nucleotides, the CDR3 is TGTGCCAGCAGTCGACTAGGCACAGATACGCAGTATTTT. Translated: CASSRLGTDTQYF.

The table lists this clone with many counts. This rearrangement joins TRBV15 to TRBJ1-4, with 10 bases fitting TRBD1. The CDR3 is 15 residues long. V shed 5 bases and J 8 bases; nucleotides not matched to a gene: 8. Looked up from germline, CDR1 is LNHNV and CDR2 is YYDKDF (reference sequence). CDR3 in DNA: TGTGCCACCAGCGTCCGGAGGGACAGGGGCGAAAAACTGTTTTTT. Translated, it gives CATSVRRDRGEKLFF.

Ten or more counts support this clone. The genes are TRBV10-1 and TRBJ2-3; a possible D gene is TRBD2 (5 bases). Germline loops: CDR1 WNHNN, CDR2 SYGVQD (reference sequence). CDR3 length: 14 amino acids. Trimming pared 3 bases from V and 1 base from J, leaving 8 bases between. CDR3 coding DNA: TGCGCCAGCAGTGACAGTAGCGGCACAGATACGCAGTATTTT. Protein sequence: CASSDSSGTDTQYF.

This clone was observed a handful of times. The junction does not match germline at one end; this may be a read error. V is TRBV19 and J is TRBJ2-1; D perhaps matches TRBD2 (6 bases). In germline, CDR1 is LNHDA, CDR2 SQIVND (reference sequence). The CDR3 runs to 13 residues. This CDR3 is CASSIAGINEQFF. CDR3 DNA: TGCGCCAGTAGTATCGCGGGGATCAATGAGCAGTTCTTC.

The chain uses TRBV5-6 and TRBJ2-4; D gene uncertain. V shed 4 bases and J shed 3 bases, with 8 bases lying between them. CDR1 and CDR2 from the germline V gene are SGHDT and YYEEEE. This CDR3 is built from 13 residues. Here the CDR3 reads CASSLQFKNIQYF. The CDR3 DNA sequence: TGTGCCAGCAGCCTACAATTCAAAAACATTCAGTACTTC.